Shown below are 4 T cell receptor beta chains from a single sample sequenced in a study of breast tumors, draining lymph nodes, adjacent tissues. TCRdb called the multiplex PCR reads again in MiXCR, with one record for every CDR3 protein. The table records roughly 110,000 distinct CDR3 sequences, more than 25% of them present only once. Breast cancer patients provided tissue from their axillary draining lymph nodes. Sequencing was performed on axillary lymph node tissue. The receptor set was obtained from a female donor with breast cancer. Some clones in this sample may be carry-over from other donors' samples.

The rearrangement links TRBV25-1 to TRBJ1-2, with a possible D match to TRBD1 (6 bases). The CDR3 contains 16 residues. Per germline, CDR1 MGHDK and CDR2 SYGVNS. The germline V and J ends were trimmed by 6 bases and 0 bases, with 17 bases remaining between them. The CDR3, as DNA: TGTGCCAGCAGCGGGCTGGGGGGGGCCTCTAACTATGGCTACACCTTC. Residues: CASSGLGGASNYGYTF.

This clonotype has ten or more counts. The chain uses TRBV28 and TRBJ1-2; TRBD1 matches at 9 bases. The germline V gene encodes CDR1 MDHEN and CDR2 SYDVKM. The CDR3 has 15 amino acids. V was pared by 6 bases and J by 5 bases, with 10 bases of the junction left unmatched. The CDR3 loop reads CASRRQGGGGYGYTF. CDR3 coding DNA: TGTGCCAGCAGAAGACAGGGGGGTGGGGGATATGGCTACACCTTC.

The chain is built from TRBV7-9 and TRBJ2-1; TRBD1 agrees at 11 bases. The CDR3 has 14 amino acids. V lost 7 bases, J lost 7 bases, and 6 bases stayed unmatched. In germline, CDR1 is SEHNR, CDR2 FQNEAQ (reference sequence). The CDR3 sequence is CASNRGQGGNEQFF. DNA for the CDR3: TGTGCCAGCAATCGGGGACAGGGGGGTAATGAGCAGTTCTTC.

This clonotype was counted ten times or more. The chain is built from TRBV7-2 and TRBJ1-1; no clear D. This CDR3 has 14 residues. Germline values: CDR1 SGHTA, CDR2 FQGNSA. Trimming left V 5 bases short and J 0 bases short, with 10 bases between. CDR3 bases: TGTGCCAGCAGCCCCGACCCGATGAACACTGAAGCTTTCTTT. Protein sequence: CASSPDPMNTEAFF.